The entry below gives a single TCR beta chain sequence along with its context. No antigen is known for it. No base-level quality is on record; no much larger clone is a single base apart. Counted from cysteine to phenylalanine, this CDR3 has 13 amino acids. The entry retains the CDR3 DNA only, 39 bases that are in frame from base 1. CDR1 and CDR2 are read off the germline V gene as MNHEY and SVGAGI. V and J lose 7 bases and 5 bases, and a span of 12 bases separates them. TCRbeta CDR3 regions were amplified from genomic DNA by means of the immunoSEQ Assay, a bias-controlled multiplex PCR. On the study's bioinformatics: The number of nucleated cells in each sample was estimated by amplification of reference gene primers within the assay. To quantify the absolute abundance of each unique TCRbeta CDR3 rearrangement, sequence reads were collapsed and filtered. For each sample, productive Simpson clonality was calculated as the square root of Simpson's diversity index across productive rearrangements. TCRdb stores this immuneACCESS table with in-frame sequences only. Part of the clones is absent; in the studies checked, under half of the shortfall reflects unresolved V genes, and no reason is known for the rest. For V, J and clone size, that table is used; D and trimming come from the DNA. For this sample the table gives more than 250,000 clones, of which almost 90% were detected only once. The top ten hold roughly 1.5% of the sample.

Participants in the prospective study were aged about 18 to 95 years, lived in under 30 United States geographic areas, and enrolled through a virtual design. To assign participants to cohorts, the prospective study relied on clinical history that participants themselves reported in a screening survey and a study questionnaire. Each participant in the prospective study had whole blood, serum and a nasopharyngeal or oropharyngeal swab collected by mobile phlebotomists. Additional blood draws and questionnaires over an approximately two-month period could optionally be provided by prospective study participants. Before DNA extraction, prospective study blood samples were shipped either frozen or at room temperature. This sample is part of a study of blood T cell repertoires in COVID-19 (dated by TCRdb to the early 2020s). About the study as a whole: Collaborator samples came from the United States, Italy and Spain and covered acute and convalescent phases of COVID-19. The prospective study material was composed of cDNA or gDNA derived from T cells, B-cell-depleted T cells, or PBMCs. Subjects who had been exposed to COVID-19, were actively infected with it, or had recovered from it provided the deeply sampled blood TCRbeta repertoires that made up the dataset. The repertoires were released in a freely available public database intended as a resource for research on the immune response to SARS-CoV-2. The samples were drawn from two sources: the first 160 participants of the ongoing ImmuneRACE study, and 1,200 or so subjects contributed by 6 global collaborators. The sample metadata nearly always contained a de-identified subject ID, COVID-19 status, age in years and sex. Where available, HLA class I and class II types were taken from metadata supplied by the sample provider and were not determined by assay-based typing. General study outcomes and caveats: The quantity of clinical and demographic metadata differed by source and by participant and was supplied without curation.

This receptor was taken from a woman aged 18-35 years with acute COVID-19. In this chain, TRBV6-5 is recombined with TRBJ1-5, with TRBD1 perhaps the D gene, on 6 matching bases. Sequencing was carried out using PBMCs or T cells enriched from blood (not recorded which). The CDR3 region: CASKQGIDQPQHF. The DNA is TGTGCCAGCAAACAGGGTATAGATCAGCCCCAGCATTTT.